A single sample is the source of the 6 T cell receptor beta chains below, sequenced in a study of T-cell reconstitution after alpha-beta-depleted transplantation in children. Study-level findings and limits: About two months after transplant, alpha-beta T cells reportedly came from several hundred expanded graft clones.

The antigens of these receptors remain unknown. Unique molecular identifiers were used to barcode this TCRbeta library. In TCRdb, the PCR reads were re-called with MiXCR into one record per CDR3 protein. Of roughly 30,000 distinct CDR3 sequences in the sample, around 6.6% were seen once. The sequences come from peripheral blood, collected 60 days after TCRalphabeta/CD19-depleted stem cell transplant. These receptors were collected from a child younger than two who had a stem cell transplant for acute myeloid leukemia, so the T cells may come from the graft donor.

CDR3 region: CSAGPPLNSNQPQHF. CDR3 in DNA: TGCAGTGCTGGGCCGCCCTTGAATAGCAATCAGCCCCAGCATTTT. The chain has TRBV20-1 and TRBJ1-5; D gene ambiguous. Germline CDR1 reads DFQATT; CDR2 reads SNEGSKA (reference sequence). The CDR3 extends over 15 amino acids. The V end lost 5 bases, the J end lost 0 bases, and 14 bases lay between the germline ends.

This sequence joins TRBV5-5 and TRBJ2-4; D is perhaps TRBD1 (6 bases). The CDR3 spans 16 residues. Germline V lookup: CDR1 SGHKS, CDR2 YYEKEE (reference sequence). V lost 1 base, J lost 1 base, and 12 bases lay in between. Written as DNA, the CDR3 is TGTGCCAGCAGCTTGTGGGGGACACCCGCCAAAAACATTCAGTACTTC. It encodes CASSLWGTPAKNIQYF.

In its sample, this clonotype was seen many times. The genes are TRBV7-9 and TRBJ2-7; D may match TRBD1 or TRBD2 (7 bases each). Germline CDR1 is SEHNR and CDR2 is FQNEAQ (reference sequence). Trimming took 5 bases from V and 5 from J, leaving 16 bases between them. The CDR3 contains 14 residues. In DNA form, the CDR3 reads TGTGCCAGCAGCCCAGCGGGACAGTTCCACGAGCAGTACTTC. Protein sequence: CASSPAGQFHEQYF.

There are many counts of this clonotype. The chain couples TRBV20-1 to TRBJ2-3; D possibly corresponds to TRBD2 (5 bases). CDR3 length: 12 residues. V was pared by 6 bases and J by 3 bases, with 10 bases between. The germline V gene encodes CDR1 DFQATT and CDR2 SNEGSKA (reference sequence). The CDR3 coding sequence is TGCAGTGCGCGTCGGGGTACAGATACGCAGTATTTT. It is translated as CSARRGTDTQYF.

This clonotype occurred many times. V gene TRBV4-3 combines with J gene TRBJ2-1; D is perhaps TRBD1 or TRBD2 (5 bases each). The CDR3 is 16 residues long. The germline V and J ends were trimmed by 2 bases and 8 bases, with 19 bases remaining between them. The V gene's germline CDR1 is LGHNA and CDR2 YSLEER. CDR3: CASSQIRERLGDEQFF. CDR3 bases: TGCGCCAGCAGCCAAATCAGGGAGCGTCTAGGAGATGAGCAGTTCTTC.

The sample holds many counts of this clonotype. The chain links TRBV10-3 to TRBJ2-5, with 7 positions matching TRBD2. Germline V gives CDR1 ENHRY, CDR2 SYGVKD. The CDR3 spans 15 residues. The V segment lost 2 bases and the J segment 2 bases; nucleotides outside the gene matches: 5. CDR3 region: CAISEPRGRQETQYF. In DNA form, the CDR3 reads TGTGCCATCAGTGAGCCGCGGGGGAGACAAGAGACCCAGTACTTC.